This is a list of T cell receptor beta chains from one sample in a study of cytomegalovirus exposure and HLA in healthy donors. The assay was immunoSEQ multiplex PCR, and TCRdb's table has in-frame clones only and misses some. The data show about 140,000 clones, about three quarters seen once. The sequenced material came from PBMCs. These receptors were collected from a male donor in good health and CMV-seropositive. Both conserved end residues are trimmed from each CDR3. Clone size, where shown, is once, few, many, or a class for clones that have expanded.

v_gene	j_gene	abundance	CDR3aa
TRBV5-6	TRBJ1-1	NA	ASSFLMMNTEAF
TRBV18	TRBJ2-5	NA	ASSSMNQGFGEQY
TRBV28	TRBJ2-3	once	ASSAASGGASTDTQY
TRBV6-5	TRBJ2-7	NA	ASSYLDSSYEQY
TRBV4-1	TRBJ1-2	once	ASSHLLRGQGSNYGYT
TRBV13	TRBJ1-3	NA	ASSLGSVSGNTIY
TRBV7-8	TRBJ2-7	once	ASSLGDGQTEYEQY
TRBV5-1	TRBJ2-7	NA	ASSLEGDRVNEQY
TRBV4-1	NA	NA	ASSQDRTSGGSYEQY
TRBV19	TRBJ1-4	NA	ASSIDYGRPYLNEKLF
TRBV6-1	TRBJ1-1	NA	ASSEYHDSGQGLLNTEAF
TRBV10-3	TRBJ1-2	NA	ATKKTGDHSYGYT
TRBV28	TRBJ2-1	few	ASNVVVHPSGSSYNEQF
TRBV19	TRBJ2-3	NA	ASSSLAGGSHTQY
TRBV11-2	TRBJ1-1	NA	ASSLGLDRMNTEAF
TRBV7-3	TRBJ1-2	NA	ASSPAAGGDYT
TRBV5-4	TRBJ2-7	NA	ASSLPGSQGSYEQY
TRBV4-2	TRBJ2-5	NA	ASSQGGPIETQY
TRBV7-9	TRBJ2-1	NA	ASTERAGGDIEQF
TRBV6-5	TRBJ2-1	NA	ASSYSISGEQF
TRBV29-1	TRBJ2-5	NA	SAQQETQY
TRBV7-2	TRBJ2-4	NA	ASSLSQGKNIQY
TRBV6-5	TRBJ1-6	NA	ATPGTGNNSPLH
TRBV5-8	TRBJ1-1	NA	ASSLAGNTEAF
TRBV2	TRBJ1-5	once	ASSRTDLNQPQH
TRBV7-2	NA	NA	ASSLLRVFYEQY
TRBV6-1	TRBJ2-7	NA	ASSSLGQAPYEQY
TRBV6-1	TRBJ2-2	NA	ASSELDRANTGELF
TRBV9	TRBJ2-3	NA	ASSVEASGGVIRDTQY
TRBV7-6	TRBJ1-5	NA	ASSLSPPGDSNQPQH
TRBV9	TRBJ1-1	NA	ASSVAQGEAF
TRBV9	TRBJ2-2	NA	ASTGEWDTGELF
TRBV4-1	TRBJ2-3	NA	ASSQPGLAGGRDSTDTQY
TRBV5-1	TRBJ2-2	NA	ASSLEGLANTGELF